This TCR beta chain was obtained from a study of cytomegalovirus exposure and HLA in healthy donors. CDR3 length: 15 amino acids. V shed 3 bases, J shed 3 bases, and the junction held 7 bases outside the gene matches. Germline CDR1 is SGDLS and CDR2 is YYNGEE. Both 60 Vbeta primers and 13 Jbeta primers went into the PCR. The repertoire was sequenced with immunoSEQ multiplex PCR; TCRdb's copy has only in-frame clones and lacks some. The sample lists about 200,000 clones, 80% to 90% occurring once. General study results and limits: Cytomegalovirus association was assigned to approximately 160 TCR beta chains. Follow-up analysis later connected one missense variant in DCLRE1C with trimming of TCR beta V- and J-genes. Many donors carried some public TCRs, although rarity characterized most TCR sequences. Cytomegalovirus status, reportedly, was diagnosed with high specificity and sensitivity by the classifier.

This clone was seen more than once but under ten times. Its antigen is undetermined. The specimen was PBMCs. The sequence was collected from a young man in good health and CMV-seronegative. J is TRBJ2-3 and V is TRBV9; 7 nucleotides match TRBD2. This CDR3 reads CASSGGGFGTDTQYF. CDR3 nucleotide sequence: TGTGCCAGCAGCGGGGGGGGGTTTGGGACAGATACGCAGTATTTT.